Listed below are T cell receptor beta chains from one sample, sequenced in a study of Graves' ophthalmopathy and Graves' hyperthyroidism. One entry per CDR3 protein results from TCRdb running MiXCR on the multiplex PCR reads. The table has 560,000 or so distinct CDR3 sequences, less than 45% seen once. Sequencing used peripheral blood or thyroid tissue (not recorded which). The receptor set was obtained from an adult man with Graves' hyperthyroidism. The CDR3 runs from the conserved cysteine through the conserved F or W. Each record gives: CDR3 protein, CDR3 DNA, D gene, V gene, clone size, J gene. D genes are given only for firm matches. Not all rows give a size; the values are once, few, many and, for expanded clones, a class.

CASSPNRVGANVLTF | TGTGCCAGCAGCCCCAACAGGGTTGGGGCCAACGTCCTGACTTTC | - | TRBV7-3 | many | TRBJ2-6
CASSSLGSEAFF | TGTGCCAGCAGCTCCCTGGGGAGTGAAGCTTTCTTT | - | TRBV7-9 | - | TRBJ1-1
CASRDDRASGANVLTF | TGTGCCAGCAGAGACGACAGGGCCTCTGGGGCCAACGTCCTGACTTTC | TRBD1 | TRBV12-3/TRBV12-4 | many | TRBJ2-6
CASSLTGQGIYGYTF | TGTGCCAGCAGCCTAACGGGACAGGGTATCTATGGCTACACCTTC | TRBD1 | TRBV3-1 | - | TRBJ1-2
CASLGTGWPNEKLLF | TGTGCCAGCCTCGGAACAGGGTGGCCTAATGAAAAACTGCTTTTT | - | TRBV28 | - | TRBJ1-4
CASVPGGTGGNGELFF | TGCGCCAGCGTACCTGGAGGGACAGGGGGCAACGGGGAGCTGTTTTTT | TRBD1 | TRBV5-1 | few | TRBJ2-2
CASSYSVDRDYEQYF | TGTGCCAGCAGTTACTCGGTGGACAGGGACTACGAGCAGTACTTC | TRBD1 | TRBV6-6 | many | TRBJ2-7
CSARGTSGAFQETQYF | TGCAGTGCTAGAGGGACTAGCGGGGCCTTCCAAGAGACCCAGTACTTC | TRBD2 | TRBV20-1 | - | TRBJ2-5
CASSRLGRGHGGYTF | TGTGCCAGCAGTCGGCTCGGACGGGGCCATGGAGGCTACACCTTC | - | TRBV12-3/TRBV12-4 | many | TRBJ1-2
CASRPTGTEEKLFF | TGTGCCAGCAGGCCAACCGGGACAGAAGAAAAACTGTTTTTT | TRBD1 | TRBV28 | - | TRBJ1-4
CASSRGSNNQPQHF | TGTGCCAGCAGCCGCGGGAGCAACAATCAGCCCCAGCATTTT | - | TRBV12-3/TRBV12-4 | many | TRBJ1-5
CASSSDRTYGYTF | TGTGCCAGCAGCTCAGACAGGACCTATGGCTACACCTTC | - | TRBV9 | many | TRBJ1-2
CASSHGTGNTEAFF | TGTGCCAGCAGCCACGGGACGGGGAACACTGAAGCTTTCTTT | - | TRBV7-6 | - | TRBJ1-1
CSYLRPGKGYEQYF | TGCAGCTACCTCCGTCCTGGGAAGGGCTACGAGCAGTACTTC | - | TRBV29-1 | - | TRBJ2-7
CSVGQGVLNTEAFF | TGCAGCGTGGGACAGGGGGTCCTGAACACTGAAGCTTTCTTT | TRBD1 | TRBV29-1 | - | TRBJ1-1
CASSLRGTLAGFYEQYF | TGTGCCAGCAGCTTAAGGGGGACACTAGCGGGGTTTTACGAGCAGTACTTC | TRBD2 | TRBV13 | few | TRBJ2-7
CASSPSLDREKETQYF | TGTGCCAGCAGCCCGAGCTTAGACAGGGAAAAAGAGACCCAGTACTTC | TRBD1 | TRBV7-2 | - | TRBJ2-5
CASSSPQGQGLSNQPQHF | TGTGCCAGCAGCTCTCCTCAGGGACAGGGGTTGAGCAATCAGCCCCAGCATTTT | TRBD1 | TRBV28 | - | TRBJ1-5
CASSQKAGADVLTF | TGTGCCAGCAGCCAAAAAGCTGGGGCCGACGTCCTGACTTTC | - | TRBV24-1 | - | TRBJ2-6
CASSLGQGAEQYF | TGTGCCAGCAGCTTAGGCCAGGGGGCCGAGCAGTACTTC | TRBD1 | TRBV7-2 | - | TRBJ2-7
CSVGPRLGITNYGYTF | TGCAGCGTTGGACCTCGGTTAGGAATAACTAACTATGGCTACACCTTC | - | TRBV29-1 | many | TRBJ1-2
CASSEGGNYGYTF | TGTGCCAGCAGTGAGGGCGGAAACTATGGCTACACCTTC | - | TRBV6-1 | many | TRBJ1-2
CASSVTGLYGYTF | TGTGCCAGCAGTGTAACAGGACTCTATGGCTACACCTTC | - | TRBV6-1 | many | TRBJ1-2
CASGRGPANYGYTF | TGTGCCAGCGGGAGGGGTCCAGCTAACTATGGCTACACCTTC | - | TRBV6-5 | many | TRBJ1-2
CASTRDRGQTEAFF | TGTGCCAGTACCCGGGACAGGGGGCAAACTGAAGCTTTCTTT | TRBD1 | TRBV19 | few | TRBJ1-1